Included here is one T cell receptor beta chain sequence, with context. The antigen it recognizes is unknown. The record has no base qualities; no much larger clone is one base away. TCRdb names Illumina NovaSeq 6000 as the instrument used. TCRalpha and TCRbeta cDNA libraries were built by 5'RACE with constant-segment primers, adding sample barcodes and unique molecular identifiers. RNA was extracted from every sample with Trizol reagent. Amplification of the libraries took two PCR steps, and the second step added a second sample barcode plus Illumina TruSeq adapters. Sequencing of the libraries was done on an Illumina NovaSeq, producing 2 x 150 bp paired-end reads. Per the authors' processing: Reads were demultiplexed and collapsed into UMI-guided consensus sequences with migec v1.2.7. Using mixcr v2.1.11, UMI consensuses were aligned to TRA and TRB V and J templates and then assembled into clonotypes. Clonotypes were classified as expanded or contracted when called significant by both edgeR and NoisET, with noise models trained on biological replicates. For edgeR calls, a false discovery rate-adjusted p below 0.01 and a log2 fold-change threshold of 1 were applied. PCA with hierarchical clustering of max-normalized trajectories of the 1000 most abundant clonotypes was used as exploratory dynamics analysis. Each responding clone was given a CD4 or CD8 phenotype based on the CD4+ and CD8+ repertoires, which had been sequenced separately. Starting from the raw public reads, TCRdb applied fastp trimming at Q25, assembled clones with MiXCR and retained in-frame beta chains. CDR3 protein sequences are deduplicated, and each keeps its most common genes and DNA. The V and J calls and clone size are TCRdb's, not the authors'. The sample profile shows roughly 250,000 distinct CDR3 sequences; about 15% of them were found once. The biggest ten clones account for 3.5% to 4% of the sample.

Inclusive of the bounding cysteine and phenylalanine, the CDR3 is 18 residues long. Just the 54-base CDR3 DNA is kept, in frame starting at base 1. V has 5 bases trimmed and J has 0 bases trimmed; junction bases matching no gene number 16. The germline V gene (reference sequence) yields SEHNR for CDR1 and FQNEAQ for CDR2. Ficoll-Paque density gradient centrifugation was the method used to isolate PBMCs. The data are from a study of T-cell memory formation after mild COVID-19 (dated by TCRdb to the early 2020s). Broadly, across the study: Most TCR sequence clusters were specific to one of the two donors. Two young, previously healthy adult volunteers made up the cohort, one male and one female. T-cell clones expanding and contracting after mild COVID-19 in a couple of donors were tracked by longitudinal TCRalpha and TCRbeta repertoire sequencing.

Study-wide conclusions, independent of this receptor: Some responding clones were detected in pre-infection memory, suggesting pre-existing cross-reactive memory T cells joined the SARS-CoV-2 response. The second-wave clones that peaked on day 37 were not confirmed to be SARS-CoV-2 specific. Clones that contracted from day 15 to 85 showed balanced CD4/CD8 phenotypes, whereas a second wave of clones that expanded from day 15 to 37 leaned towards CD4+. Contracting CD4+ clones were located mainly in the CM and EM memory subsets, whereas CD8+ clones were found to be enriched in EMRA. The study included only two mild cases, and larger cohorts that include severe cases with pre-infection samples were judged to be necessary.

The sequence was collected from a man younger than 35 who had mild COVID-19 (a few samples of this study predate the infection). The sample titles of this study are shuffled in the database, so cell type and time point are left out; the donor was told from shared clones. The chain joins TRBV7-9 to TRBJ2-7, with TRBD1 matching 7 junction bases. Sample: PBMCs or a T cell subset sorted from them (not recorded which). The DNA reads TGTGCCAGCAGCCCAGGGATTCATGGGACAGAGAGCTCCTACGAGCAGTACTTC. Its product reads: CASSPGIHGTESSYEQYF. The full variable domain, with segments outside the CDR3 supplied by the reference TRBV7-9 and TRBJ2-7 proteins, appears as DTGVSQNPRHKITKRGQNVTFRCDPISEHNRLYWYRQTLGQGPEFLTYFQNEAQLEKSRLLSDRFSAERPKGSFSTLEIQRTEQGDSAMYLCASSPGIHGTESSYEQYFGPGTRLTVT.